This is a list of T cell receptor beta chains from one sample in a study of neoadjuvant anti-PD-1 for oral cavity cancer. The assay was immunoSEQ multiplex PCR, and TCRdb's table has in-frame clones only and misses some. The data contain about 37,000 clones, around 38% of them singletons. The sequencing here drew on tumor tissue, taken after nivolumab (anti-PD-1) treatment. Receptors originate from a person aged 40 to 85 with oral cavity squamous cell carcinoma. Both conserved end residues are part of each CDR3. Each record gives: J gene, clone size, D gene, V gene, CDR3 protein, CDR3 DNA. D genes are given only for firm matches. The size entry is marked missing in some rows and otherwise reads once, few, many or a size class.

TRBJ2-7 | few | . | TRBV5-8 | CASSLWGDGEQYF | TGTGCCAGCAGCTTGTGGGGGGACGGCGAGCAGTACTTC
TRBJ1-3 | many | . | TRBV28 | CASSPQGNTIYF | TGTGCCAGCTCCCCCCAGGGTAACACCATATATTTT
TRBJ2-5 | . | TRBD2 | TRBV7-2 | CASSPRPGGSETQYF | TGTGCCAGCAGCCCCCGCCCGGGGGGTTCAGAGACCCAGTACTTC
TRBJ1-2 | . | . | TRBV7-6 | CASSSRGDYGYTF | TGTGCCAGCAGCTCCCGGGGGGACTATGGCTACACCTTC
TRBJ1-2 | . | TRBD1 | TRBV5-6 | CASSFGTGPYGYTF | TGTGCCAGCAGCTTCGGGACAGGACCCTATGGCTACACCTTC
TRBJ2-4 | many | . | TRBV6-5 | CASSRGPDRYIQYF | TGTGCCAGCAGCCGAGGGCCGGACAGATACATTCAGTACTTC
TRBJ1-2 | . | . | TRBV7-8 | CASSFASMTGATYGYTF | TGTGCCAGCAGCTTTGCATCCATGACAGGCGCAACCTATGGCTACACCTTC
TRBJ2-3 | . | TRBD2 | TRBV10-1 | CASSLAGVPDTQYF | TGCGCCAGCAGCTTAGCGGGGGTCCCAGATACGCAGTATTTT
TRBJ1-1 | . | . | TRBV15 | CATSRDSPEAFF | TGTGCCACCAGCAGGGACAGTCCTGAAGCTTTCTTT
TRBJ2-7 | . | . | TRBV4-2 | CASSQDIGGSYEQYF | TGTGCCAGCAGCCAAGATATAGGGGGGTCCTACGAGCAGTACTTC
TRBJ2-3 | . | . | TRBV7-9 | CASSSQGTDSQYF | TGTGCCAGCAGCTCACAGGGCACAGATTCGCAGTATTTT
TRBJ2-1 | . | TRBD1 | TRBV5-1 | CASSRDSVNNEQFF | TGCGCCAGCAGCAGGGACAGCGTTAACAATGAGCAGTTCTTC
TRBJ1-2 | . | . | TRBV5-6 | CASSRSDRRNYGYTF | TGTGCCAGCAGCCGATCAGACAGGAGGAACTATGGCTACACCTTC
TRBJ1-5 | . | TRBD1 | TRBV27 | CASSFSGTGGASNQPQHF | TGTGCCAGCAGTTTTTCCGGGACAGGGGGCGCGAGCAATCAGCCCCAGCATTTT
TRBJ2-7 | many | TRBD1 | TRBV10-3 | CAISESRPGQVGYEQYF | TGTGCCATCAGTGAGTCCCGCCCGGGACAGGTGGGCTACGAGCAGTACTTC
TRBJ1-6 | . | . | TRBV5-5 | CASSFGREGGSPLHF | TGTGCCAGCAGCTTCGGCAGGGAGGGCGGTTCACCCCTCCACTTT
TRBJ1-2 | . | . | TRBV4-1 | CASSQATGNYGYTF | TGCGCCAGCAGCCAAGCTACGGGAAACTATGGCTACACCTTC
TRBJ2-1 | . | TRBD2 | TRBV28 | CASSLTSGNYNEQFF | TGTGCCAGCAGTTTAACTAGCGGAAACTACAATGAGCAGTTCTTC
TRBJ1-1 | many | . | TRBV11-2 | CASSFSQEAFF | TGTGCCAGCAGCTTCTCCCAGGAAGCTTTCTTT
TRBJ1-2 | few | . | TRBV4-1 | CASSQGQSAGYTF | TGTGCCAGCAGCCAAGGACAGTCGGCTGGCTACACCTTC
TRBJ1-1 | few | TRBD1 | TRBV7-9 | CAIPGQRLNTEAFF | TGTGCCATCCCGGGACAGAGATTGAACACTGAAGCTTTCTTT
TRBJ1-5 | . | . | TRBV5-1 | CASSLDRENQPQHF | TGCGCCAGCAGCTTAGACAGAGAGAATCAGCCCCAGCATTTT
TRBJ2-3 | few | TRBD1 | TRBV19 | CASSEQGPLADTQYF | TGTGCCAGTAGTGAACAGGGGCCCCTCGCGGATACGCAGTATTTT
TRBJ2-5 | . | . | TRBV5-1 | CASSVLRQETQYF | TGCGCCAGCAGCGTTTTAAGGCAAGAGACCCAGTACTTC
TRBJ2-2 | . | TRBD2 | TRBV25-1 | CASSEPPSSGRSGELFF | TGTGCCAGCAGTGAACCCCCTTCTAGCGGGAGGTCCGGGGAGCTGTTTTTT
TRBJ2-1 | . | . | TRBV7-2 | CASSLAWRSGPPEQFF | TGTGCCAGCAGCTTAGCGTGGAGGTCCGGGCCCCCTGAGCAGTTCTTC